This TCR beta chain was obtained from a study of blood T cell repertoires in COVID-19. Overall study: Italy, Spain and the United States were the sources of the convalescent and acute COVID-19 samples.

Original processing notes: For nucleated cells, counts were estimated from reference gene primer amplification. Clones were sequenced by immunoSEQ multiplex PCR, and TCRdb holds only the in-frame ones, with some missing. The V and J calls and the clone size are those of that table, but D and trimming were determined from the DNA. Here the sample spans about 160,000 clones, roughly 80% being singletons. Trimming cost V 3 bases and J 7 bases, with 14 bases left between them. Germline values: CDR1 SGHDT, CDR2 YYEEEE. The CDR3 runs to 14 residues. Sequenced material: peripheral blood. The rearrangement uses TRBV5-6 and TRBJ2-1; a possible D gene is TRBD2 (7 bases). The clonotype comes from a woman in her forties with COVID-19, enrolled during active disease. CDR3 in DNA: TGTGCCAGCAGCTCCGGGGGGCCGGGGAATGAGCAGTTCTTC. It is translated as CASSSGGPGNEQFF.